This entry lists 5 T cell receptor beta chains sequenced from one sample in a study of cytomegalovirus exposure and HLA in healthy donors. This PCR relied on a set of 60 Vbeta primers and 13 Jbeta primers. Using immunoSEQ multiplex PCR, the repertoire was profiled, and TCRdb retains in-frame clones only, with some absent. Among about 110,000 clones listed, under 85% were seen once. The sequencing sample was made of PBMCs. The receptors were sampled from a man aged 18-30 years in good health and CMV-seronegative.

This chain joins TRBV4-3 and TRBJ1-2, with TRBD1 matching over 10 bases. The V and J ends lost 6 bases and 6 bases, in that order; junction bases with no gene match: 7. The CDR3 contains 14 residues. Germline V gene data show CDR1 as LGHNA and CDR2 as YSLEER. In DNA form, the CDR3 reads TGCGCCAGCAGGCGCGGGACAGGGGTCAATGGCTACACCTTC. Its translation is CASRRGTGVNGYTF.

This clone has just a few counts. This chain connects TRBV4-3 to TRBJ2-7; a weak D match, TRBD2 (6 bases). V was clipped by 1 base and J by 7 bases, with 17 bases between them. The CDR3 extends over 15 amino acids. Germline lookup yields CDR1 LGHNA and CDR2 YSLEER. The CDR3 coding sequence is TGCGCCAGCAGCCAAGGTAATAGCGGCCCCAAAGAGCAGTACTTC. This translates into CASSQGNSGPKEQYF.

The chain has TRBV30 and TRBJ1-6; 7 positions agree with TRBD1. The junction had 9 bases not matched to a gene; V was cut back by 1 base and J by 9 bases. The CDR3 is 15 amino acids. Germline V CDR1 and CDR2: GTSNPN, SVGIG (reference sequence). The CDR3 loop is CAWSALQGVSSPLHF. In nucleotides, the CDR3 is TGTGCCTGGAGTGCCCTCCAGGGGGTCTCTTCACCCCTCCACTTT.

J is TRBJ2-2 and V is TRBV2; 9 nucleotides align to TRBD2. Losses at the gene ends were 7 bases for V and 4 bases for J; bases not matched to a gene: 4. Germline CDR1 and CDR2: SNHLY and FYNNEI. The CDR3 totals 14 residues. The CDR3, as DNA: TGTGCCAGCAAGGAGCGGGAGGTCACCGGGGAGCTGTTTTTT. Translating gives CASKEREVTGELFF.

The chain joins TRBV29-1 to TRBJ2-5; TRBD2 agrees at 7 bases. The CDR3 is 13 amino acids. V gave up 7 bases and J gave up 2 bases; unmatched junction bases: 7. The V gene's germline CDR1 is SQVTM and CDR2 ANQGSEA. CDR3 residues: CSGGGLRQETQYF. The CDR3 DNA follows: TGCAGCGGCGGGGGACTCCGACAAGAGACCCAGTACTTC.